What follows are 17 T cell receptor beta chains derived from one specimen sequenced in a study of OX40 agonist ivuxolimab in advanced cancers. Some clones are missing from TCRdb's copy, which holds only in-frame ones; the method was immunoSEQ multiplex PCR. The top ten clones hold roughly 8.6% of a sample with roughly 87,000 clones, 92% of them seen once. The source was CD4+ or CD8+ T cells sorted from blood, collected in a trial of the OX40 agonist ivuxolimab. The receptors were sampled from an adult with an advanced solid tumor such as melanoma, head and neck, liver or kidney cancer.

The chain couples TRBV5-6 to TRBJ2-7; 11 bases are a match to TRBD2. CDR1 SGHDT and CDR2 YYEEEE come from the germline V gene. The CDR3 contains 13 residues. V lost 4 bases to trimming and J lost 5 bases; unmatched junction nucleotides: 2. CDR3 protein: CASSLAGGNEQYF. The CDR3 coding sequence is TGTGCCAGCAGCCTAGCGGGGGGAAACGAGCAGTACTTC.

The rearrangement links TRBV4-1 to TRBJ2-7, with D unresolved. In germline, CDR1 is MGHRA, CDR2 YSYEKL. CDR3 length: 15 amino acids. V was pared by 1 base and J by 5 bases, with 15 bases between. Here the CDR3 DNA reads TGCGCCAGCAGCCAAGTCCAAGGCGTGATGAACGAGCAGTACTTC. Its protein is CASSQVQGVMNEQYF.

The chain uses TRBV10-2 and TRBJ2-1; D might be TRBD2 (5 bases). V was shortened by 7 bases and J by 9 bases, with 22 bases between the two germline ends. CDR1 and CDR2 from the germline V gene are WSHSY and SAAADI. This CDR3 region has 15 residues. DNA of the CDR3: TGCGCCAGCACCGAAGCCTTTCGGGGTTACGGTGAGCAGTTCTTC. Encoded protein: CASTEAFRGYGEQFF.

V usage is TRBV14 and J usage is TRBJ2-1, with 9 bases lining up with TRBD1. The CDR3 sequence is 14 residues long. V was pared by 4 bases and J by 7 bases, with 5 bases of the junction left unmatched. CDR1 SGHDN and CDR2 FVKESK come from the germline V gene. CDR3 coding DNA: TGTGCCAGCAGCCCGGGACAGGGTAGTAATGAGCAGTTCTTC. It specifies CASSPGQGSNEQFF.

This clone came up a few times. The V gene is TRBV11-1, the J gene TRBJ2-7, with D maybe TRBD2 (6 bases). The CDR3 totals 14 residues. Trimming shortened V by 3 bases and J by 2 bases, and 11 bases separated the two germline ends. The germline CDR1 and CDR2 sequences are SGHAT and FQDESV (reference sequence). The CDR3 spells CASSFISGTYEQYF. The CDR3 bases are TGTGCCAGCAGCTTCATTAGCGGAACCTACGAGCAGTACTTC.

J is TRBJ1-2 and V is TRBV7-8, with 8 bases aligning to TRBD1. The trim removed 5 bases at V and 2 bases at J, leaving 7 bases unmatched. This CDR3 spans 15 amino acids. Germline lookup yields CDR1 SGHVS and CDR2 FQNEAQ. The CDR3 loop is CASSRPGQGNYGYTF. CDR3 nucleotide sequence: TGTGCCAGCAGCCGACCTGGACAGGGCAACTATGGCTACACCTTC.

The CDR3 protein is CASSPTPEQYF. CDR3 DNA sequence: TGTGCCAGCAGCCCCACCCCCGAGCAGTACTTC. This chain uses TRBV7-9 with TRBJ2-7; D call uncertain. V lost 5 bases, J lost 6 bases, and 8 bases lay in between. CDR3 length: 11 residues. Per germline, CDR1 SEHNR and CDR2 FQNEAQ (reference sequence).

As concerns this clone: At the DNA level, this CDR3 is encoded by other sequences in the same sample as well. This chain uses TRBV27 with TRBJ2-3; maybe TRBD1 (7 bases). Trimming removed 5 bases at V and 3 bases at J, with 18 bases between. This CDR3 has 16 residues. The germline CDR1 and CDR2 sequences are MNHEY and SMNVEV (reference sequence). The CDR3: CASSPGQGDFTDTQYF. CDR3 coding DNA: TGTGCCAGCAGTCCGGGTCAGGGGGACTTTACAGATACGCAGTATTTT.

The chain recombines TRBV5-6 with TRBJ2-4; D remains ambiguous. This CDR3 region has 12 residues. Germline V gene lookup returns CDR1 SGHDT and CDR2 YYEEEE. V was trimmed by 4 bases and J by 8 bases, leaving 10 bases between them. The CDR3 DNA reads TGTGCCAGCAGCCGCGGCGGTTACATTCAGTACTTC. This gives the protein CASSRGGYIQYF.

The chain combines TRBV5-6 with TRBJ1-5, with TRBD1 identical over 8 bases. Germline CDR1 SGHDT, CDR2 YYEEEE. The CDR3 loop spans 15 amino acids. V lost 2 bases, J lost 7 bases, and 8 bases stayed unmatched. CDR3 loop: CASSLRGTGGQPQHF. Here the CDR3 DNA reads TGTGCCAGCAGCTTAAGAGGAACAGGGGGACAGCCCCAGCATTTT.

This sequence joins TRBV19 and TRBJ1-1, with D possibly being TRBD1 (6 bases). CDR1 and CDR2 from the germline V gene are LNHDA and SQIVND (reference sequence). Trimming shortened V by 6 bases and J by 0 bases, and 14 bases separated the two germline ends. The CDR3 is 15 residues long. This chain's CDR3 is CASRPWDNLNTEAFF. As DNA, the CDR3 is TGTGCCAGTAGACCCTGGGACAACTTGAACACTGAAGCTTTCTTT.

This clone came up once. The rearrangement uses TRBV15 and TRBJ2-2; D gene ambiguous. Germline lookup yields CDR1 LNHNV and CDR2 YYDKDF (reference sequence). This CDR3 is built from 15 residues. Between the trimmed V and J ends, which lost 1 base and 4 bases, there was a span of 10 bases. The CDR3 nucleotides read TGTGCCACCAGCAGAGCGTCAGGATCCACCGGGGAGCTGTTTTTT. The encoded protein is CATSRASGSTGELFF.

This chain uses TRBV5-1 with TRBJ2-2, with 7 positions matching TRBD1. This CDR3 region has 16 residues. Trimming at V came to 4 bases and at J to 4 bases, leaving 10 bases not matched to a gene. Germline V gene data show CDR1 as SGHRS and CDR2 as YFSETQ. The CDR3 DNA reads as TGCGCCAGCAGCCTACAGACAGGGACGGGCACCGGGGAGCTGTTTTTT. This codes for CASSLQTGTGTGELFF.

The gene calls are TRBV27 and TRBJ2-1; 8 bases match TRBD1. From germline, CDR1 is MNHEY and CDR2 SMNVEV (reference sequence). The trim removed 4 bases at V and 7 bases at J, leaving 3 bases unmatched. This CDR3 spans 13 amino acids. CDR3 coding DNA: TGTGCCAGCAGTTGGGGGACAGGAAATGAGCAGTTCTTC. It specifies CASSWGTGNEQFF.

The gene calls are TRBV4-1 and TRBJ1-5; 8 bases are shared with TRBD1. The CDR3 spans 13 residues. CDR1 is MGHRA, CDR2 YSYEKL, per germline. Germline trimming cut 3 bases from V and 7 bases from J; bases unmatched to any gene: 2. CDR3 amino acids: CASSQGQAQPQHF. CDR3 bases: TGCGCCAGCAGCCAGGGACAGGCCCAGCCCCAGCATTTT.

The chain links TRBV7-3 to TRBJ2-3; weak D call: TRBD1 (6 bases). This CDR3 is 15 amino acids long. CDR1 and CDR2 from the germline V gene are SGHTA and FQGTGA. V was pared by 3 bases and J by 0 bases, with 10 bases between. The CDR3 protein is CASSLGTTSTDTQYF. CDR3 DNA: TGTGCCAGCAGCTTGGGGACAACTAGCACAGATACGCAGTATTTT.

The chain links TRBV6-1 to TRBJ2-3; no reliable D call. V lost 2 bases to trimming and J lost 0 bases, with 12 bases between them. The CDR3 length is 16 residues. CDR1 is MNHNS, CDR2 SASEGT, per germline. The CDR3 sequence is CASSEPGGRSTDTQYF. The CDR3 bases are TGTGCCAGCAGTGAACCCGGCGGAAGGAGCACAGATACGCAGTATTTT.